Shown below are 14 T cell receptor beta chains from a single sample sequenced in a study of monozygotic twins with inflammatory bowel disease. TCRdb reprocessed the 5' RACE reads; each CDR3 protein has one entry and no DNA is given. The sample includes 110,000 to 150,000 distinct CDR3 sequences. Material: blood. The source of these receptors is a human donor with ulcerative colitis or Crohn's disease, or a healthy co-twin of an affected twin (not recorded which).

This rearrangement joins TRBV10-3 to TRBJ1-2; the TRBD1 assignment by TCRdb is unverifiable without DNA. The germline V gene has CDR1 ENHRY and CDR2 SYGVKD. CDR3 size: 14 residues. The chain's CDR3 is CAISESGDNYGYTF.

V gene TRBV20-1 combines with J gene TRBJ2-5; TCRdb calls TRBD1, which cannot be checked without DNA. The CDR3 runs 13 residues. Germline CDR1 DFQATT, CDR2 SNEGSKA (reference sequence). The CDR3 protein is CSAWDRGQETQYF.

The rearrangement joins TRBV20-1 to TRBJ2-1; TCRdb outputs TRBD1, but without DNA this stays unchecked. The germline CDR1 and CDR2 sequences are DFQATT and SNEGSKA (reference sequence). The CDR3 has 13 residues. CDR3 loop: CSARGAPYNEQFF.

This sequence joins TRBV18 and TRBJ2-5. This CDR3 has 13 residues. CDR1 is KGHSH and CDR2 is LQKENI in the germline V gene. The CDR3: CASSPSEQETQYF.

The chain is built from TRBV6-2 or TRBV6-3 and TRBJ1-4. Germline V gene data show CDR1 as MNHEY and CDR2 as SVGEGT. The CDR3 sequence is 12 residues long. CDR3: CASIELIEKLFF.

The rearrangement joins TRBV9 to TRBJ2-1. The CDR3 length is 13 residues. CDR1 is SGDLS and CDR2 is YYNGEE in the germline V gene. This CDR3 reads CASSVMDYNEQFF. The whole variable domain, remainder taken from reference TRBV9 and TRBJ2-1, is DSGVTQTPKHLITATGQRVTLRCSPRSGDLSVYWYQQSLDQGLQFLIQYYNGEERAKGNILERFSAQQFPDLHSELNLSSLELGDSALYFCASSVMDYNEQFFGPGTRLTVL.

This sequence joins TRBV7-9 and TRBJ2-1; the D gene TCRdb calls, TRBD1, cannot be checked with no DNA. Germline V gene data show CDR1 as SEHNR and CDR2 as FQNEAQ (reference sequence). This CDR3 comprises 16 residues. The CDR3 is CASSLEGGGSYNEQFF.

The chain links TRBV5-1 to TRBJ2-3. CDR3 size: 12 residues. Germline CDR1 is SGHRS and CDR2 is YFSETQ. The CDR3: CASKTDTDTQYF.

The chain joins TRBV4-3 to TRBJ2-1; the TCRdb D gene call, TRBD2, has no DNA to confirm it. Germline-derived CDR1 and CDR2 are LGHNA and YSLEER. The CDR3 runs 12 residues. The CDR3 spells CASSWRVGEQFF.

The rearrangement uses TRBV11-2 and TRBJ2-1; TCRdb calls TRBD2, which cannot be checked without DNA. CDR1 and CDR2 (germline): SGHAT, FQNNGV. The CDR3 runs to 17 residues. Here the CDR3 reads CASSPRTSGYPLAGQFF.

The chain joins TRBV20-1 to TRBJ2-1; TCRdb gives TRBD2 as the D gene, but with no DNA this cannot be confirmed. CDR3 size: 16 residues. Germline V gene data show CDR1 as DFQATT and CDR2 as SNEGSKA (reference sequence). The CDR3 is CSARDLGAGGYNEQFF.

The chain links TRBV6-1 to TRBJ1-1; TCRdb selects TRBD1, and the lack of DNA leaves this call unchecked. Germline assignment: CDR1 MNHNS and CDR2 SASEGT. CDR3 size: 15 residues. CDR3 loop: CASMEKQVLNTEAFF.

V gene TRBV11-2 combines with J gene TRBJ2-5. The CDR3 totals 13 residues. Germline lookup yields CDR1 SGHAT and CDR2 FQNNGV. The CDR3 sequence: CASSLEGRETQYF.

The V and J genes are TRBV11-2 and TRBJ1-1; TCRdb's D gene call, TRBD1, goes unchecked for lack of DNA. This CDR3 is 17 amino acids long. CDR1 is SGHAT, CDR2 FQNNGV, per germline. CDR3 in amino acids: CASSLGDWGQRNTEAFF.